This T cell receptor (beta chain) comes out of a study of blood T cell repertoires in COVID-19. On the study more broadly: Acute-phase and convalescent COVID-19 samples originated in the United States, Italy and Spain. The analysed material was cDNA or gDNA that came from T cells, B-cell-depleted T cells, or PBMCs.

How the authors handled the data: The authors estimated nucleated cell counts from reference gene primer amplification. Sequencing used immunoSEQ multiplex PCR; TCRdb keeps in-frame clones, though not all of them. D and trimming were read from the DNA, whereas the V and J calls and clone size are those reported in that table. The sample has 200,000 to 250,000 clones, around 88% seen once. V lost 2 bases, J lost 2 bases, and 11 bases stayed unmatched. This CDR3 is built from 17 residues. The germline V gene encodes CDR1 SGHTA and CDR2 FQGNSA. The table lists this clone with a count of one. Sequencing was carried out using peripheral blood. J is TRBJ2-5 and V is TRBV7-2, with 7 positions matching TRBD2. This clonotype was obtained from an elderly man with acute or convalescent COVID-19. The CDR3 nucleotides are TGTGCCAGCAGCTTATCGGGCGGGAGCTCCGGACAAGAGACCCAGTACTTC. It is translated as CASSLSGGSSGQETQYF.